This T cell receptor beta chain derives from a study of T cell repertoires in cytomegalovirus infection. Background on the study: Indicated by public TCR beta signatures were CMV infection and matching HLA type. General study points: Dominating the ex vivo response were HLA-C-restricted CMV-specific TCR beta clonotypes. Public TCR beta family frequency separated CMV-and-HLA carriers, including in an independent cohort.

This CDR3 contains 14 residues. V shed 8 bases and J shed 1 base, with 14 bases lying between them. In germline, CDR1 is KGHSH, CDR2 LQKENI. In TCRdb, the reads were re-called with MiXCR into one record per CDR3 protein. The repertoire has under 850,000 distinct CDR3 sequences, roughly a third of them found once; the top ten carry 18%. As concerns this clonotype: Its cognate antigen is unknown.

The genes are TRBV18 and TRBJ1-1; D is perhaps TRBD1 (5 bases). The receptor comes from a human donor in good health (CMV status not recorded). Some clones in this sample may be carry-over from other donors' samples. This specimen was cultured PBMCs, taken from culture after CMV antigen stimulation. The CDR3 spells CASRGVTGNTEAFF. Here the CDR3 DNA reads TGTGCCAGCCGGGGCGTAACCGGGAACACTGAAGCTTTCTTT.